This T cell receptor (beta chain) was identified during a study of shared clonotypes between healthy human individuals. Trimming took off 6 bases at V and 0 bases at J, with 15 bases between the two ends. CDR3 length: 16 amino acids. Looked up from germline, CDR1 is MNHEY and CDR2 is SMNVEV (reference sequence). For each subset, genomic DNA was distributed in equal portions over several immunoSEQ plates. Clones were sequenced by immunoSEQ multiplex PCR, and TCRdb holds only the in-frame ones, with some missing. The sample includes 2 million to 2.5 million clones, approximately 94% of them seen just once. Terminally differentiated effector memory CD45RA+ cells were left out of the naive CD8 fraction, which was CD45RO-negative and positively selected for CCR7.

The origin of this receptor is a man between 18 and 29 years old in good health. Some clones in this sample may be carry-over from other donors' samples. The chain uses TRBV27 and TRBJ2-1, with a possible D match to TRBD2 (6 bases). Material: naive CD8+ T cells from PBMCs. The CDR3 sequence: CASRAGTSNSYNEQFF. The CDR3 DNA reads TGTGCCAGCAGAGCCGGGACTTCAAACTCCTACAATGAGCAGTTCTTC.